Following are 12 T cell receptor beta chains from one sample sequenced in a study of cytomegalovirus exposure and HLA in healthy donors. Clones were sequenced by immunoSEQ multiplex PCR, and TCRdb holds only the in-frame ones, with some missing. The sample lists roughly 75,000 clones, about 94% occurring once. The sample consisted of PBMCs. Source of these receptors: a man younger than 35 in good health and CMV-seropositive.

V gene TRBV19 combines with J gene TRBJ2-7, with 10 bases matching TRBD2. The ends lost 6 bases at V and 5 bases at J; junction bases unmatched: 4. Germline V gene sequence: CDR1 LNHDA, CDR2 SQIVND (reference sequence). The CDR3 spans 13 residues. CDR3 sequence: CASSAGTSDEQYF. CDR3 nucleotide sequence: TGTGCCAGTAGCGCCGGGACTAGCGACGAGCAGTACTTC.

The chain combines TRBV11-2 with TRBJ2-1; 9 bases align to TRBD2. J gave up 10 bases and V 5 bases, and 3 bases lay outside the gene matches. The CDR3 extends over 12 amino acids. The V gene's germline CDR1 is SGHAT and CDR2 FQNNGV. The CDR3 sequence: CASSPSGREQFF. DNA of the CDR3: TGTGCCAGCAGCCCCAGCGGGAGGGAGCAGTTCTTC.

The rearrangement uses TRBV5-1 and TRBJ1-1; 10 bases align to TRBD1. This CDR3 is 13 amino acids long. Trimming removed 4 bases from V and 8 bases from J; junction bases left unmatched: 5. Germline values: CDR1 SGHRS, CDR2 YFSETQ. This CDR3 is CASSGSTGGEAFF. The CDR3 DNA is TGCGCCAGCAGCGGCTCGACAGGGGGCGAAGCTTTCTTT.

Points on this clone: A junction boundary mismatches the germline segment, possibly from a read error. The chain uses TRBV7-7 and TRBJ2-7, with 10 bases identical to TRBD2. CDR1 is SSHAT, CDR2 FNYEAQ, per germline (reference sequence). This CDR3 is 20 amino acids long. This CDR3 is CASSLGGGTSDTKGDYEQYF. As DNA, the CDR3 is TGTGCTAGCAGCTTAGGCGGCGGGACTAGCGACACCAAAGGGGACTACGAGCAGTACTTC.

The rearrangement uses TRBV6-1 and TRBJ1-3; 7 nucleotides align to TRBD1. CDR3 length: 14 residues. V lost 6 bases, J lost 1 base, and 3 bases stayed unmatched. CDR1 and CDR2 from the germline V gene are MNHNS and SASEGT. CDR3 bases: TGTGCCAGCAGACGGACAGGTTCTGGAAACACCATATATTTT. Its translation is CASRRTGSGNTIYF.

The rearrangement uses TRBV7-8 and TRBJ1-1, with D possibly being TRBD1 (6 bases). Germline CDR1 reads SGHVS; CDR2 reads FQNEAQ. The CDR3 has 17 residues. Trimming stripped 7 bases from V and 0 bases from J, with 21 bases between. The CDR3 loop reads CASTLSAPGHMNTEAFF. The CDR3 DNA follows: TGTGCCAGCACCTTGTCTGCGCCGGGACACATGAACACTGAAGCTTTCTTT.

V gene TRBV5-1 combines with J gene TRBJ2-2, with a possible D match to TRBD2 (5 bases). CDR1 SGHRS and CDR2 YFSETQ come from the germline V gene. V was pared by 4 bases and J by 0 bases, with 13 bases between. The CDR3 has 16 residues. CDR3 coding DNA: TGCGCCAGCAGCCCCTCTCGGAGGACGAACACCGGGGAGCTGTTTTTT. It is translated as CASSPSRRTNTGELFF.

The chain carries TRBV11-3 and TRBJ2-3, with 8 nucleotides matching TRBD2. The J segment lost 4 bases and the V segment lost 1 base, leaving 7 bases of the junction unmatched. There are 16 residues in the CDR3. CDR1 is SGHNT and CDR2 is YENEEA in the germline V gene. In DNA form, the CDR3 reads TGTGCCAGCAGCTTAGTGAGCGGGGGTCCGGCAGATACGCAGTATTTT. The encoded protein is CASSLVSGGPADTQYF. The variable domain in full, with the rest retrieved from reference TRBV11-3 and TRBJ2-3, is EAGVVQSPRYKIIEKKQPVAFWCNPISGHNTLYWYLQNLGQGPELLIRYENEEAVDDSQLPKDRFSAERLKGVDSTLKIQPAELGDSAVYLCASSLVSGGPADTQYFGPGTRLTVL.

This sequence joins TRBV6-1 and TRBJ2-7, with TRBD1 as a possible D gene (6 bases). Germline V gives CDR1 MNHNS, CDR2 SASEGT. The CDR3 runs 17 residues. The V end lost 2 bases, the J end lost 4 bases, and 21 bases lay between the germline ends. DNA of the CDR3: TGTGCCAGCAGTGAATGGGGGCTACGGCAGGGTCCTTACGAGCAGTACTTC. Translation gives CASSEWGLRQGPYEQYF.

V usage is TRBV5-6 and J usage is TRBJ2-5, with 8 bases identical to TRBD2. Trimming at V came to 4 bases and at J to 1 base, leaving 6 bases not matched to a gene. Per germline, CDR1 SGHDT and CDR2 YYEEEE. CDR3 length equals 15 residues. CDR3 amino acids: CASSATSGSQETQYF. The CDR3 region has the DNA TGTGCCAGCAGCGCCACGAGCGGGAGCCAAGAGACCCAGTACTTC.

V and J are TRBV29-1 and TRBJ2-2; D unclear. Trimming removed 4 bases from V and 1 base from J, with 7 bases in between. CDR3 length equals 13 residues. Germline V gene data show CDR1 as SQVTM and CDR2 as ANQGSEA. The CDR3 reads CSVVEMNTGELFF. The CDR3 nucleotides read TGCAGCGTTGTGGAGATGAACACCGGGGAGCTGTTTTTT.

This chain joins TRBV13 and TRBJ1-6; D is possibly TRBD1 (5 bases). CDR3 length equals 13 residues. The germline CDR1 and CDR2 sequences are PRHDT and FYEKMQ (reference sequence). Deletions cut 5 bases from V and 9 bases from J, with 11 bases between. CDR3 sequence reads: CASSGTGGSPLHF. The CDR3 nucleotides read TGTGCCAGCAGCGGCACCGGGGGTTCACCCCTCCACTTT.